This T cell receptor (beta chain) was sequenced during a study of PD-1 blockade in mismatch repair-deficient tumors (dated by TCRdb to 2016 to 2017). For context, the study as a whole: Between late 2013 and 2016, the trial enrolled about 93 consecutive patients with approximately eleven mismatch repair-deficient cancer types, every one of whom had been previously treated and was progressing. Tumor-associated T cell clones in the peripheral blood of patients responding to PD-1 blockade were tracked using deep sequencing of TCR CDR3 regions.

General findings and caveats noted by the study authors: Rapid expansion after pembrolizumab followed by contraction, generally before radiologic responses, was shown by tumor-resident clones, which were often undetectable in blood before treatment.

Mismatch repair deficiency was established in every enrolled patient by polymerase chain reaction or immunohistochemistry. TCR sequencing was carried out for a few patients who responded to pembrolizumab therapy. The phase II trial prospectively evaluated PD-1 blockade with pembrolizumab in advanced mismatch repair-deficient cancers, independent of tissue of origin. Peripheral blood T cell samples were gathered serially, both before PD-1 blockade started and at multiple time points afterward. The timing of each blood sample was reported as weeks after the first dose of pembrolizumab. As for this clone: Its antigen remains unidentified. No quality values exist for individual bases; no much larger clone is one base distant.

Based on the germline V gene, the CDR1 and CDR2 sequences are SQVTM and ANQGSEA. Measured from the cysteine to the phenylalanine, the CDR3 is 12 residues long. The read is trimmed to its CDR3 DNA, 36 bases read in frame from base 1. Deletion took 4 bases off V and 0 bases off J, with a span of 7 bases between the germline ends. The receptor library was made with the immunoSEQ multiplex PCR assay. TCRdb retrieved this table from immuneACCESS and kept in-frame rearrangements only. Not all clones are present; in checked studies, unresolved V genes account for under half, and no reason is known for the remainder. Here the sample has 100,000 to 150,000 clones; 85% to 90% occur a single time. Of the sample, around an eighth is held by the ten largest clones.

The source material was peripheral blood, sampled 44 weeks after starting pembrolizumab. In this chain, TRBV29-1 is recombined with TRBJ2-7; the D segment may tentatively be TRBD1 or TRBD2, each giving 5 matched bases. This TCR was recovered from an adult with mismatch repair-deficient cancer. The DNA is TGCAGCGTTGGAGGGGACTCCTACGAGCAGTACTTC. It codes for CSVGGDSYEQYF.